The entry below describes one TCR beta chain. What it recognizes is unknown. The data originate from a study of cytomegalovirus exposure and HLA in healthy donors. About the research overall: The study's early data release held some 85 million unique TCRs from HLA-typed donors. Study results and caveats: 87-base-pair reads could not separate some V segments, including TRBV6-2 and TRBV6-3. Most TCR beta V segments were productive about 90% or about 30% of the time in an earlier analysis.

Primers included in the PCR were 60 Vbeta and 13 Jbeta primers. TCRdb's table, derived via immunoSEQ multiplex PCR, lists solely in-frame clones and lacks some. The table lists approximately 58,000 clones. This CDR3 spans 13 amino acids. Germline CDR1 SQVTM, CDR2 ANQGSEA. Trimming removed 1 base at V and 11 bases at J, with 17 bases between. Donors likely had unrecorded immune exposures despite being nominally healthy when sampled. This receptor was identified in a woman aged 50 to 60 in good health and CMV-seropositive. Sequenced sample: PBMCs. The chain combines TRBV29-1 with TRBJ2-5; D is unresolved. The DNA for the CDR3 is TGCAGCGTTGAAGTTGTGGTCGGTAAGGAGCAGTACTTC. Translating gives CSVEVVVGKEQYF.